Each of the 10 T cell receptor beta chains below was sequenced from the same sample in a study of blood T cells in healthy people across ages. Using a J-beta primer mix together with a sample-barcoded 5' primer, a second PCR was run for about 6 to 12 cycles. TCRdb reprocessed the 5' RACE reads with MiXCR, giving one entry per CDR3 protein. In the table there are 1,500,000 or so distinct CDR3 sequences, approximately 60% of which are singletons. The sample taken for sequencing was blood. These TCRs come from a man between 18 and 35 years old in good health.

V is TRBV7-9 and J is TRBJ2-1; 7 nucleotides agree with TRBD1. Germline V gene lookup returns CDR1 SEHNR and CDR2 FQNEAQ (reference sequence). This CDR3 comprises 15 residues. J was trimmed by 7 bases and V by 0 bases; bases with no gene match: 6. As DNA, the CDR3 is TGTGCCAGCAGCTTAGCGTACAGGGGCAGGAATGAGCAGTTCTTC. Protein product: CASSLAYRGRNEQFF.

The chain has TRBV5-1 and TRBJ1-2, with D hard to call. The ends were cut back, 0 bases at V and 3 bases at J, with 12 bases in the middle. Germline V gives CDR1 SGHRS, CDR2 YFSETQ. The CDR3 covers 15 residues. The DNA of the CDR3 is TGCGCCAGCAGCTTGGCTAAAAATGGGGACTATGGCTACACCTTC. Its translation: CASSLAKNGDYGYTF.

The chain couples TRBV7-2 to TRBJ1-2; weak D call: TRBD1 (5 bases). Germline V gene sequence: CDR1 SGHTA, CDR2 FQGNSA. V lost 4 bases to trimming and J lost 7 bases, with 16 bases between them. The CDR3 is made up of 14 amino acids. For the CDR3, the DNA is TGTGCCAGCAGCTCGCTACGGACCACAGGTGGCTACACCTTC. Its protein product is CASSSLRTTGGYTF.

This clonotype was observed a handful of times. The chain recombines TRBV6-5 with TRBJ2-5, with D perhaps TRBD1 (5 bases). Germline CDR1 is MNHEY and CDR2 is SVGAGI. V was clipped by 2 bases and J by 4 bases, with 17 bases between them. The length of the CDR3 is 16 residues. The CDR3 bases are TGTGCCAGCAGTTACGGAGCCAGGGCAGTTGTAGAGACCCAGTACTTC. Amino acid sequence: CASSYGARAVVETQYF.

This clonotype has more than one count but fewer than ten. The chain couples TRBV29-1 to TRBJ2-7; 7 nucleotides match TRBD2. The CDR3 sequence is 14 residues long. The V gene's germline CDR1 is SQVTM and CDR2 ANQGSEA. The junction had 8 bases not matched to a gene; V was cut back by 6 bases and J by 0 bases. This CDR3 is CSVRAGTLSYEQYF. Written as DNA, the CDR3 is TGCAGCGTAAGAGCGGGAACCCTCTCCTACGAGCAGTACTTC.

A few counts support this clonotype. The genes are TRBV7-2 and TRBJ2-5; 7 bases are a match to TRBD1. V trimming: 1 base; J trimming: 5 bases; junction bases outside the gene matches: 10. In germline, CDR1 is SGHTA, CDR2 FQGNSA. There are 16 residues in the CDR3. The CDR3 sequence is CASSLVGDSPWETQYF. DNA of the CDR3: TGTGCCAGCAGCTTAGTGGGGGACAGCCCCTGGGAGACCCAGTACTTC.

In this sample, this clonotype turned up a few times. The chain has TRBV4-1 and TRBJ2-7, with TRBD2 as a possible D gene (5 bases). Germline CDR1 and CDR2: MGHRA and YSYEKL. V lost 1 base to trimming and J lost 1 base, with 8 bases between them. CDR3 length: 14 amino acids. The DNA for the CDR3 is TGCGCCAGCAGCCAAGCTAGCAGATCCTACGAGCAGTACTTC. Translating gives CASSQASRSYEQYF.

This clonotype has only one observation. This chain uses TRBV24-1 with TRBJ2-3; D is ambiguous. This CDR3 comprises 17 residues. The V gene's germline CDR1 is KGHDR and CDR2 SFDVKD. V lost 2 bases, J lost 0 bases, and 14 bases lay in between. The CDR3 nucleotides read TGTGCCACCAGTGATTCAAGTCCAGCGCTGAGCACAGATACGCAGTATTTT. Protein: CATSDSSPALSTDTQYF.

This chain joins TRBV20-1 and TRBJ2-7, with D possibly matching TRBD1 (6 bases). This CDR3 is built from 13 residues. Per germline, CDR1 DFQATT and CDR2 SNEGSKA (reference sequence). V was cut by 6 bases and J by 4 bases, with 16 bases left in between. CDR3 loop: CSAPKGERYEQYF. CDR3 coding DNA: TGCAGTGCACCCAAGGGGGAGCGGTACGAGCAGTACTTC.

The chain couples TRBV7-9 to TRBJ2-1; 11 bases line up with TRBD2. Germline lookup yields CDR1 SEHNR and CDR2 FQNEAQ (reference sequence). J gave up 4 bases and V 5 bases, and 7 bases lay outside the gene matches. The CDR3 spans 16 residues. The CDR3 is CASSPPTSGVYNEQFF. The CDR3 region has the DNA TGTGCCAGCAGCCCCCCGACTAGCGGGGTATACAATGAGCAGTTCTTC.